These 26 T cell receptor beta chains originate from one sample sequenced in a study of cytomegalovirus exposure and HLA in healthy donors. Both 60 Vbeta primers and 13 Jbeta primers went into the PCR. Sequenced by immunoSEQ multiplex PCR; TCRdb stores in-frame clones only, minus some. The profile covers under 150,000 clones, with less than 10% appearing a single time and approximately 1.8% taken by the ten largest. The specimen sequenced was PBMCs. These receptors originate from a male donor in good health and CMV-seronegative.

The V and J genes are TRBV25-1 and TRBJ2-5, with 13 bases matching TRBD2. V dropped 3 bases and J dropped 4; count of bases not matched to a gene: 11. Germline-derived CDR1 and CDR2 are MGHDK and SYGVNS. The CDR3 totals 18 residues. The CDR3 DNA follows: TGTGCCAGCAGTGATACTAGCGGGGGGGCAGAGTCAGGAGAGACCCAGTACTTC. Amino acids: CASSDTSGGAESGETQYF.

The chain combines TRBV5-1 with TRBJ2-1; no clear D gene. Germline lookup yields CDR1 SGHRS and CDR2 YFSETQ. The length of the CDR3 is 13 residues. Trimming removed 0 bases at V and 6 bases at J, with 7 bases between. CDR3 loop: CASSLEPTNEQFF. CDR3 bases: TGCGCCAGCAGCTTGGAGCCCACCAATGAGCAGTTCTTC.

This sequence joins TRBV19 and TRBJ1-5; 10 bases map to TRBD1. The trim removed 5 bases at V and 2 bases at J, leaving 9 bases unmatched. Germline CDR1 is LNHDA and CDR2 is SQIVND (reference sequence). This CDR3 region has 17 residues. The CDR3 DNA follows: TGTGCCAGTAGTCCAGACAGGGGGCGACTTGGCAATCAGCCCCAGCATTTT. Translation gives CASSPDRGRLGNQPQHF.

This clone was observed a handful of times. This chain links TRBV4-3 with TRBJ2-1, with 11 bases matching TRBD2. Per the germline V gene, CDR1 is LGHNA and CDR2 is YSLEER. The CDR3 contains 17 residues. The trim removed 1 base at V and 8 bases at J, leaving 10 bases unmatched. CDR3 nucleotide sequence: TGCGCCAGCAGCCAAGCACCTGCTAGCGGGAGGTTCCATGAGCAGTTCTTC. It encodes CASSQAPASGRFHEQFF.

This clone has just a few counts. V is TRBV7-8 and J is TRBJ2-7, with TRBD2 identical over 8 bases. This CDR3 is 14 amino acids long. J gave up 3 bases and V 4 bases, and 5 bases lay outside the gene matches. CDR1 and CDR2 (germline): SGHVS, FQNEAQ. CDR3 nucleotides: TGTGCCAGCAGCTCATGGACTAGCCTCTACGAGCAGTACTTC. Protein product: CASSSWTSLYEQYF.

In this sample, this clone turned up a few times. The chain is built from TRBV7-8 and TRBJ2-7; 7 bases are a match to TRBD1. Trimming took 1 base from V and 4 from J; bases not matched to a gene: 1. CDR3 length: 13 residues. Germline assignment: CDR1 SGHVS and CDR2 FQNEAQ. DNA of the CDR3: TGTGCCAGCAGCTTAGGGGACAGATACGAGCAGTACTTC. It translates to CASSLGDRYEQYF.

This clone was observed a handful of times. The rearrangement joins TRBV11-3 to TRBJ1-1; maybe TRBD1 (6 bases). Trimming took 4 bases from V and 5 from J, leaving 11 bases between them. The CDR3 has 13 residues. CDR1 is SGHNT and CDR2 is YENEEA in the germline V gene. This CDR3 is CASSSTGNTEAFF. CDR3 DNA: TGTGCCAGCAGCTCCACAGGGAATACTGAAGCTTTCTTT.

CDR3 region: CASSIGGYRTGINTEAFF. In nucleotides, the CDR3 is TGTGCCAGTAGTATAGGGGGATACAGGACAGGGATTAACACTGAAGCTTTCTTT. This chain uses TRBV19 with TRBJ1-1; 8 nucleotides agree with TRBD1. CDR3 length: 18 amino acids. V trimming: 1 base; J trimming: 2 bases; junction bases outside the gene matches: 12. From germline, CDR1 is LNHDA and CDR2 SQIVND (reference sequence).

The table lists this clone with a few counts. V and J are TRBV19 and TRBJ2-1; TRBD1 is a possible D gene (7 bases). Trimming cost V 0 bases and J 7 bases, with 10 bases left between them. Germline V gene sequence: CDR1 LNHDA, CDR2 SQIVND (reference sequence). The CDR3 consists of 14 residues. The CDR3 reads CASSIEGGQNEQFF. The CDR3 DNA reads as TGTGCCAGTAGTATAGAGGGGGGACAGAATGAGCAGTTCTTC.

This chain joins TRBV28 and TRBJ2-1, with a tentative D call TRBD1 (5 bases). Germline-derived CDR1 and CDR2 are MDHEN and SYDVKM. V was cut by 6 bases and J by 0 bases, with 12 bases left in between. This CDR3 is 15 amino acids long. CDR3 protein: CASSLTASSYNEQFF. DNA for the CDR3: TGTGCCAGCAGCCTGACAGCGAGCTCCTACAATGAGCAGTTCTTC.

The chain is built from TRBV14 and TRBJ1-4; 8 nucleotides line up with TRBD1. The CDR3 runs 16 residues. Germline V gives CDR1 SGHDN, CDR2 FVKESK. The ends lost 4 bases at V and 3 bases at J; junction bases unmatched: 7. DNA for the CDR3: TGTGCCAGCAGCCTATTAAAGACAGGGGCTAATGAAAAACTGTTTTTT. Translating gives CASSLLKTGANEKLFF.

This rearrangement joins TRBV28 to TRBJ1-1; D is possibly TRBD1 (6 bases). The CDR3 is 18 residues long. Trimming removed 4 bases from V and 1 base from J, with 22 bases in between. Germline V gives CDR1 MDHEN, CDR2 SYDVKM. CDR3 sequence: CASSSPRGGREKNTEAFF. DNA of the CDR3: TGTGCCAGCAGTTCCCCCCGTGGGGGCAGGGAAAAGAACACTGAAGCTTTCTTT. The entire variable domain, with the rest obtained from reference TRBV28 and TRBJ1-1, is as follows: DVKVTQSSRYLVKRTGEKVFLECVQDMDHENMFWYRQDPGLGLRLIYFSYDVKMKEKGDIPEGYSVSREKKERFSLILESASTNQTSMYLCASSSPRGGREKNTEAFFGQGTRLTVV.

The DNA for the CDR3 is TGTGCCAGCAGTCATGCGAGCGGGAGCACAGATACGCAGTATTTT. Protein sequence: CASSHASGSTDTQYF. The rearrangement uses TRBV6-4 and TRBJ2-3; possible D gene TRBD2, 6 bases. The CDR3 has 15 amino acids. The V and J ends lost 5 bases and 0 bases respectively, with 12 bases between them. In germline, CDR1 is MRHNA, CDR2 SNTAGT.

J is TRBJ1-6 and V is TRBV25-1; possibly TRBD1 for D (5 bases). Trimming removed 0 bases from V and 3 bases from J, with 6 bases in between. Germline assignment: CDR1 MGHDK and CDR2 SYGVNS. The CDR3 contains 15 residues. For the CDR3, the DNA is TGTGCCAGCAGTGAATACGACAGCTATAATTCACCCCTCCACTTT. Amino acid sequence: CASSEYDSYNSPLHF.

The rearrangement links TRBV4-1 to TRBJ1-2; no clear D gene. In germline, CDR1 is MGHRA, CDR2 YSYEKL. Trimming removed 6 bases at V and 2 bases at J, with 22 bases between. CDR3 size: 17 residues. The CDR3 loop reads CASSPDRGFGLNYGYTF. In nucleotides, the CDR3 is TGCGCCAGCAGTCCAGACCGTGGCTTTGGACTCAACTATGGCTACACCTTC.

The J gene is TRBJ2-1, the V gene TRBV5-4; 10 bases match TRBD2. V dropped 4 bases and J dropped 0; count of bases not matched to a gene: 4. This CDR3 spans 16 amino acids. The germline V gene has CDR1 SGHNT and CDR2 YYREEE (reference sequence). DNA of the CDR3: TGTGCCAGCAGCCGGACTAGCGGTGTCTCCTACAATGAGCAGTTCTTC. Its translation: CASSRTSGVSYNEQFF.

A few counts support this clone. The V and J genes are TRBV27 and TRBJ1-2, with 8 bases fitting TRBD1. CDR1 is MNHEY, CDR2 SMNVEV, per germline (reference sequence). The CDR3 is 15 amino acids. V lost 4 bases and J lost 5; bases outside the gene matches: 9. The CDR3: CASSSEQGVGYGYTF. The CDR3 DNA reads as TGTGCCAGCAGTTCAGAACAGGGGGTAGGATATGGCTACACCTTC.

This clone came up a few times. The V call is TRBV28, the J call TRBJ2-7; D is possibly TRBD1 (6 bases). Germline assignment: CDR1 MDHEN and CDR2 SYDVKM. Trimming took 10 bases from V and 2 from J, leaving 12 bases between them. This CDR3 is built from 12 residues. The CDR3 is CATWGLPYEQYF. The CDR3 bases are TGTGCCACATGGGGGCTACCCTACGAGCAGTACTTC.

This clone has a handful of counts. The CDR3 DNA sequence: TGTGCCAGCAGTAGTTTATACAATGAGCAGTTCTTC. This sequence encodes CASSSLYNEQFF. The chain recombines TRBV9 with TRBJ2-1; D not resolved. Trimming cost V 5 bases and J 4 bases, with 7 bases left between them. This CDR3 is built from 12 residues. The V gene's germline CDR1 is SGDLS and CDR2 YYNGEE.

This clone was detected a few times. This sequence joins TRBV4-2 and TRBJ2-7; TRBD2 is a possible D gene (6 bases). The CDR3 totals 17 residues. Germline-derived CDR1 and CDR2 are LGHNA and YNFKEQ. Trimming removed 3 bases from V and 0 bases from J, with 18 bases in between. Here the CDR3 reads CASSQIGDLTSSYEQYF. CDR3 DNA: TGTGCCAGCAGCCAGATAGGGGACTTAACGAGCTCCTACGAGCAGTACTTC.

This clone was counted between two and nine times. The chain carries TRBV2 and TRBJ2-7, with D unclear. Germline V lookup: CDR1 SNHLY, CDR2 FYNNEI. V lost 2 bases, J lost 6 bases, and 5 bases lay in between. CDR3 length equals 11 residues. CDR3 nucleotides: TGTGCCAGCAGTGAATATAGCGAGCAGTACTTC. Translated, it gives CASSEYSEQYF.

This clone occurred a few times. This chain uses TRBV4-1 with TRBJ2-7; TRBD1 might be the D (5 bases). CDR1 is MGHRA and CDR2 is YSYEKL in the germline V gene. The germline V and J ends were trimmed by 1 base and 1 base, with 14 bases remaining between them. The CDR3 length is 16 residues. The CDR3 sequence: CASSQGLRGSSYEQYF. Written as DNA, the CDR3 is TGCGCCAGCAGCCAAGGATTAAGGGGCAGTTCCTACGAGCAGTACTTC.

The rearrangement joins TRBV11-1 to TRBJ2-7, with 7 bases aligning to TRBD2. J lost 2 bases, V lost 3 bases, and 7 bases had no gene match. Germline CDR1 SGHAT, CDR2 FQDESV (reference sequence). This CDR3 has 15 residues. In DNA form, the CDR3 reads TGTGCCAGCAGCTTCGGGGGAGGGGAAACCTACGAGCAGTACTTC. Amino acid sequence: CASSFGGGETYEQYF.

There are a few counts of this clone. This rearrangement joins TRBV30 to TRBJ2-7; D may be TRBD2 (6 bases). The CDR3 extends over 12 amino acids. The germline CDR1 and CDR2 sequences are GTSNPN and SVGIG (reference sequence). Trimming removed 2 bases from V and 3 bases from J, with 8 bases in between. The CDR3 region is CAWSISGYEQYF. In nucleotides, the CDR3 is TGTGCCTGGAGTATTAGCGGCTACGAGCAGTACTTC.

A note on this clone: Its ends do not fully match the called genes, so a read error is possible. V usage is TRBV30 and J usage is TRBJ2-5; no firm D call. CDR3 length: 13 amino acids. Germline lookup yields CDR1 GTSNPN and CDR2 SVGIG (reference sequence). CDR3 nucleotides: TGTGCCTGGAGTGGAGCTGTACAAGAGGCCCAGTACTTC. Protein sequence: CAWSGAVQEAQYF.

The gene calls are TRBV7-9 and TRBJ1-2, with 8 bases fitting TRBD1. This CDR3 has 15 amino acids. Germline V CDR1 and CDR2: SEHNR, FQNEAQ (reference sequence). The V and J ends lost 4 bases and 4 bases, in that order; junction bases with no gene match: 8. For the CDR3, the DNA is TGTGCCAGCAGCTCCTACCCCCAGGGGGCCTATGGCTACACCTTC. It yields the protein CASSSYPQGAYGYTF.